This is a list of T cell receptor beta chains from one sample in a study of T cells in Graves' hyperthyroidism and ophthalmopathy. MiXCR, applied by TCRdb to the multiplex PCR reads, yields one record per CDR3 protein. The data contain about 760,000 distinct CDR3 sequences, about a third of them singletons. Material for sequencing was blood. The receptors come from a woman aged 40-49 years with Graves' hyperthyroidism. Both conserved end residues are part of each CDR3. The order of the fields is D gene, V gene, J gene, clone size, CDR3 DNA, CDR3 protein. The D gene is left open where the match is weak. A clone size is listed for some rows: how often the clone was seen (once, few, many), or a class if it is expanded.

D: TRBD1
V: TRBV10-3
J: TRBJ1-3
size: -
DNA: TGTGCCATCAGTGCGGACAGGCCTGGAAACACCATATATTTT
CDR3: CAISADRPGNTIYF

D: -
V: TRBV6-6
J: TRBJ1-2
size: -
DNA: TGTGCCAGCCTGAACCCGTGGGGAGGGGGTCCTGGCTACACCTTC
CDR3: CASLNPWGGGPGYTF

D: TRBD1
V: TRBV11-2
J: TRBJ2-7
size: -
DNA: TGTGCCAGCAGCCAGCCCGGGACAGGGGCGGTTCCTAACTTC
CDR3: CASSQPGTGAVPNF

D: -
V: TRBV20-1
J: TRBJ1-1
size: -
DNA: TGCAGTGCTGGGGACGCACCCGTTGAAGCTTTCTTT
CDR3: CSAGDAPVEAFF

D: -
V: TRBV10-3
J: TRBJ1-2
size: few
DNA: TGTGCCATCAGTGACGGAGGGGGGAAAATCTATGGCTACACCTTC
CDR3: CAISDGGGKIYGYTF

D: -
V: TRBV5-1
J: TRBJ1-5
size: -
DNA: TGCGCCAGCAGCGTTCTAGACAGTATGAGGCAGCCCCAGCATTTT
CDR3: CASSVLDSMRQPQHF

D: -
V: TRBV6-5
J: TRBJ1-2
size: -
DNA: TGTGCCAGCAGACCCTCAGGGCCCGATGGCTACACCTTC
CDR3: CASRPSGPDGYTF

D: -
V: TRBV5-6
J: TRBJ1-1
size: -
DNA: TGTGCCAGCAGCTTGACGGGGGCGCAAGCTTTCTTT
CDR3: CASSLTGAQAFF

D: -
V: TRBV7-9
J: TRBJ1-5
size: many
DNA: TGTGCCAGCAGCTTAGTCTCCGGGGTCCCCCAGCATTTT
CDR3: CASSLVSGVPQHF

D: -
V: TRBV7-9
J: TRBJ1-4
size: few
DNA: TGTGCCAGCAGCTTCTTGGGGGGCGATAATGAAAAACTGTTTTTT
CDR3: CASSFLGGDNEKLFF